This TCR beta chain was obtained from a study of T cell repertoires in aging, cancer and after chemotherapy. On the study more broadly: Clear clonal overlap appeared across healthy donor samples taken over several months to years. The full dataset contained about 10 million TCR reads.

Peripheral blood genomic DNA, not sorted cells or RNA, was the template. Multiplex touch-down PCR with TRB-A/B primers amplified rearranged V-D-J TRB sequences. MiXCR was run by TCRdb on the multiplex PCR reads, yielding one entry per CDR3 protein. The sample has roughly 8,100 distinct CDR3 sequences, under 35% seen once. What was sequenced was blood. This TCR was sampled from a human donor in good health.

CDR3 DNA sequence: TGTGCCAGCAGTTCCCTCGCCGGGACAGGAAGGACTGAAGCTTTCTTT. Protein: CASSSLAGTGRTEAFF. The chain has TRBV28 and TRBJ1-1, with 8 nucleotides matching TRBD1. This CDR3 is built from 16 residues. Germline-derived CDR1 and CDR2 are MDHEN and SYDVKM. The V segment lost 4 bases and the J segment 5 bases; nucleotides outside the gene matches: 12.